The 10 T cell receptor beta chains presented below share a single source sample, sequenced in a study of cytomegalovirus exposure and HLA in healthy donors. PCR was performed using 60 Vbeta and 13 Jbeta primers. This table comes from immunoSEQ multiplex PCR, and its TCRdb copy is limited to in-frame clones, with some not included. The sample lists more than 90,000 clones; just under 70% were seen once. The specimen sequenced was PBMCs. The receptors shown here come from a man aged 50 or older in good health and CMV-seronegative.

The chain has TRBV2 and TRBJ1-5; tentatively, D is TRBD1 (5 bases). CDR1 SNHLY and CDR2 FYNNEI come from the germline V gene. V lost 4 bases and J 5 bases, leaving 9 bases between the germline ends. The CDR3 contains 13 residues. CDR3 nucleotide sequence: TGTGCCAGCAGTGTGGCCAGGGATCAGCCCCAGCATTTT. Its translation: CASSVARDQPQHF.

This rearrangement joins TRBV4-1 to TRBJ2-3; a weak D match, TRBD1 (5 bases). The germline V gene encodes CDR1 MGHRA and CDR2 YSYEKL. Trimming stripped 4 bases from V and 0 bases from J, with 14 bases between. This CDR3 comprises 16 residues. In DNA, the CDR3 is TGCGCCAGCAGCCGGGCGCAGGGAACTAGCACAGATACGCAGTATTTT. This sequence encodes CASSRAQGTSTDTQYF.

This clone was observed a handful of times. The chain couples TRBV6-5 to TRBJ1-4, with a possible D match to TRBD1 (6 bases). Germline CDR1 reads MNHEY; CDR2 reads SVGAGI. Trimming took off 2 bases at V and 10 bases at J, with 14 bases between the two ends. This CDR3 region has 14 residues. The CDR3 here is CASSYKQGAGKLFF. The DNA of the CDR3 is TGTGCCAGCAGTTACAAACAGGGCGCGGGAAAACTGTTTTTT.

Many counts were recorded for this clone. CDR3 sequence (DNA): TGCGCCAGCAGCCAACACTATAATTCACCCCTCCACTTT. Translated, it gives CASSQHYNSPLHF. The chain employs TRBV4-3 and TRBJ1-6; no firm D call. Trimming left V 2 bases short and J 3 bases short, with 2 bases between. The CDR3 loop spans 13 amino acids. From germline, CDR1 is LGHNA and CDR2 YSLEER.

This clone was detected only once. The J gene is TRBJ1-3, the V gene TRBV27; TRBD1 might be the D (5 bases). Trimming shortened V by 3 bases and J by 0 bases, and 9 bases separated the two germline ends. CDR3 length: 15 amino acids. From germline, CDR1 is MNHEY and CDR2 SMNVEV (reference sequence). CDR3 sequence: CASSFQGYSGNTIYF. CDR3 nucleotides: TGTGCCAGCAGTTTTCAGGGATACTCTGGAAACACCATATATTTT.

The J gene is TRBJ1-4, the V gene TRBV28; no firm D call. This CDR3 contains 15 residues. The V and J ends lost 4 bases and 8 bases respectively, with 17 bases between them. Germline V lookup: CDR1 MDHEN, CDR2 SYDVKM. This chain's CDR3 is CASSSPGGVWEKLFF. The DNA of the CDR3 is TGTGCCAGCAGTTCCCCCGGCGGGGTTTGGGAAAAACTGTTTTTT.

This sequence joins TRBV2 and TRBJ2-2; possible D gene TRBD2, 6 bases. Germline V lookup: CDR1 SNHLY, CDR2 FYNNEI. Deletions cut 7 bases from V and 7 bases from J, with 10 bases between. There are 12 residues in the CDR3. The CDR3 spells CASTSVGGELFF. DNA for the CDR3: TGTGCCAGCACTAGCGTCGGCGGGGAGCTGTTTTTT.

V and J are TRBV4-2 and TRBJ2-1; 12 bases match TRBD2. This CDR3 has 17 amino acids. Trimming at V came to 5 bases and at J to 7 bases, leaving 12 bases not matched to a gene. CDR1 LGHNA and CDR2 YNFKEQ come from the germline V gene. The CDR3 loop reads CASSRSSGGGFYNEQFF. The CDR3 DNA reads TGTGCCAGCAGCAGGTCTAGCGGGGGGGGCTTCTATAATGAGCAGTTCTTC.

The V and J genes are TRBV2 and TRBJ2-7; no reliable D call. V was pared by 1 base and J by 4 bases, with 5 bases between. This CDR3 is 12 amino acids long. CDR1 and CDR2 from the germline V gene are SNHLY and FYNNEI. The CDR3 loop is CASSEGPYEQYF. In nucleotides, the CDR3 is TGTGCCAGCAGTGAAGGGCCTTACGAGCAGTACTTC.

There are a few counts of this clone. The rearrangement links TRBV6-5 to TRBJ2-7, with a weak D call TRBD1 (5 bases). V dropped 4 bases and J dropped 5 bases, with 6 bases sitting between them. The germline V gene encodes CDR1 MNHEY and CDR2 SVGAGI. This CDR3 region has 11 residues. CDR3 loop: CASSWGDEQYV. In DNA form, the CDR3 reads TGTGCCAGCAGTTGGGGCGACGAGCAGTACGTC.